A selection of T cell receptor beta chains follows, all from one sample in a study of CD8 T cells in ankylosing spondylitis. TCRdb ran MiXCR on the 5' RACE reads and lists one entry per CDR3 protein. The sample carries around 770,000 distinct CDR3 sequences, around 17% recorded once. The sequencing sample was made of blood, either unsorted or a sorted T cell fraction (not recorded which). The receptors here all came from a male donor with ankylosing spondylitis. CDR3s include the opening cysteine and the closing phenylalanine or tryptophan. A D gene is named only where the DNA matches it firmly. Part of the rows lack a size; the others show once, few, many or a class for expanded clones.

len: 16; v_gene: TRBV7-2; j_gene: TRBJ1-2; d_gene: .; abundance: .; CDR3aa: CASSLGSGGGFYGYTF; CDR3nt: TGTGCCAGCAGCTTAGGCTCGGGGGGAGGCTTCTATGGCTACACCTTC
len: 14; v_gene: TRBV11-1; j_gene: TRBJ1-1; d_gene: .; abundance: few; CDR3aa: CASSRQHMNTEAFF; CDR3nt: TGTGCCAGCAGCCGACAGCACATGAACACTGAAGCTTTCTTT
len: 16; v_gene: TRBV5-1; j_gene: TRBJ2-7; d_gene: TRBD1; abundance: few; CDR3aa: CASSPQAGTGRYEQYF; CDR3nt: TGCGCCAGCAGCCCCCAAGCCGGGACAGGGAGATACGAGCAGTACTTC
len: 14; v_gene: TRBV4-1; j_gene: TRBJ2-2; d_gene: .; abundance: .; CDR3aa: CASSHPGYTGELFF; CDR3nt: TGCGCCAGCAGCCACCCGGGTTACACCGGGGAGCTGTTTTTT
len: 13; v_gene: TRBV20-1; j_gene: TRBJ2-3; d_gene: .; abundance: few; CDR3aa: CSAKAGGADTQYF; CDR3nt: TGCAGTGCTAAAGCAGGTGGCGCAGATACGCAGTATTTT
len: 16; v_gene: TRBV7-6; j_gene: TRBJ1-2; d_gene: TRBD1; abundance: .; CDR3aa: CASSPSPTGGMLGYTF; CDR3nt: TGTGCCAGCAGCCCCTCGCCGACAGGGGGTATGCTTGGCTACACCTTC
len: 13; v_gene: TRBV7-2; j_gene: TRBJ2-7; d_gene: .; abundance: .; CDR3aa: CASSFHSAYEQYF; CDR3nt: TGTGCCAGCAGCTTCCATTCGGCCTACGAGCAGTACTTC
len: 13; v_gene: TRBV12-3/TRBV12-4; j_gene: TRBJ2-1; d_gene: .; abundance: .; CDR3aa: CASTNAGRNEQFF; CDR3nt: TGTGCCAGCACCAATGCGGGGAGAAATGAGCAGTTCTTC
len: 14; v_gene: TRBV28; j_gene: TRBJ1-4; d_gene: .; abundance: few; CDR3aa: CASSYWIPNEKLFF; CDR3nt: TGTGCCAGCAGTTACTGGATCCCTAATGAAAAACTGTTTTTT
len: 14; v_gene: TRBV19; j_gene: TRBJ2-3; d_gene: .; abundance: .; CDR3aa: CASSMNGYTDTQYF; CDR3nt: TGTGCCAGTAGTATGAATGGGTACACAGATACGCAGTATTTT
len: 18; v_gene: TRBV9; j_gene: TRBJ2-6; d_gene: TRBD2; abundance: .; CDR3aa: CASSPTGGGLSGANVLTF; CDR3nt: TGTGCCAGCAGCCCGACGGGCGGGGGTCTCTCTGGGGCCAACGTCCTGACTTTC
len: 17; v_gene: TRBV15; j_gene: TRBJ2-1; d_gene: TRBD2; abundance: .; CDR3aa: CATSRDHIAGGGGEQFF; CDR3nt: TGTGCCACCAGCAGAGACCACATAGCGGGAGGAGGAGGTGAGCAGTTCTTC
len: 14; v_gene: TRBV29-1; j_gene: TRBJ1-4; d_gene: .; abundance: few; CDR3aa: CSAKERGDGEKLFF; CDR3nt: TGCAGCGCCAAGGAAAGGGGTGATGGGGAAAAACTGTTTTTT
len: 15; v_gene: TRBV5-1; j_gene: TRBJ2-1; d_gene: .; abundance: many; CDR3aa: CASSLDGSPGGEQFF; CDR3nt: TGCGCCAGCAGCTTGGATGGTAGTCCAGGCGGAGAGCAGTTCTTC
len: 15; v_gene: TRBV5-1; j_gene: TRBJ1-1; d_gene: .; abundance: few; CDR3aa: CASSSQQGKFTEAFF; CDR3nt: TGCGCCAGCAGCTCACAACAGGGAAAGTTCACTGAAGCTTTCTTT
len: 15; v_gene: TRBV27; j_gene: TRBJ1-3; d_gene: .; abundance: .; CDR3aa: CASSLIGGAGNTIYF; CDR3nt: TGTGCCAGCAGTTTAATCGGGGGGGCTGGAAACACCATATATTTT
len: 11; v_gene: TRBV12-3/TRBV12-4; j_gene: TRBJ1-1; d_gene: .; abundance: .; CDR3aa: CASSGTYEAFF; CDR3nt: TGTGCCAGCAGCGGGACGTATGAAGCTTTCTTT
len: 13; v_gene: TRBV12-3/TRBV12-4; j_gene: TRBJ1-1; d_gene: .; abundance: .; CDR3aa: CASSWESVTEAFF; CDR3nt: TGTGCCAGCAGTTGGGAGAGTGTCACTGAAGCTTTCTTT
len: 13; v_gene: TRBV10-3; j_gene: TRBJ2-3; d_gene: .; abundance: .; CDR3aa: CAIRELGTDTQYF; CDR3nt: TGTGCCATCCGGGAGCTCGGCACAGATACGCAGTATTTT
len: 14; v_gene: TRBV18; j_gene: TRBJ2-2; d_gene: .; abundance: .; CDR3aa: CASSPLKSDGELFF; CDR3nt: TGTGCCAGCTCACCACTGAAGTCGGACGGGGAGCTGTTTTTT
len: 14; v_gene: TRBV7-9; j_gene: TRBJ2-7; d_gene: .; abundance: .; CDR3aa: CASGDRGTEYEQYF; CDR3nt: TGTGCCAGTGGAGATCGGGGGACAGAATACGAGCAGTACTTC
len: 15; v_gene: TRBV5-6; j_gene: TRBJ2-1; d_gene: .; abundance: .; CDR3aa: CASSPPGTFYNEQFF; CDR3nt: TGTGCCAGCAGCCCACCCGGGACTTTCTACAATGAGCAGTTCTTC
len: 14; v_gene: TRBV6-2/TRBV6-3; j_gene: TRBJ1-1; d_gene: .; abundance: few; CDR3aa: CASSYGAGVTEAFF; CDR3nt: TGTGCCAGCAGTTACGGCGCAGGGGTCACTGAAGCTTTCTTT
len: 13; v_gene: TRBV12-3/TRBV12-4; j_gene: TRBJ1-6; d_gene: .; abundance: many; CDR3aa: CASSFANNSPLHF; CDR3nt: TGTGCCAGCAGTTTCGCAAATAATTCACCCCTCCACTTT
len: 15; v_gene: TRBV7-2; j_gene: TRBJ2-7; d_gene: .; abundance: .; CDR3aa: CASSLGLGLTYEQYF; CDR3nt: TGTGCCAGCAGCTTAGGATTAGGGCTTACCTACGAGCAGTACTTC
len: 16; v_gene: TRBV27; j_gene: TRBJ2-3; d_gene: .; abundance: few; CDR3aa: CASSLYPGALGDTQYF; CDR3nt: TGTGCCAGCAGTTTATATCCGGGGGCGCTGGGAGATACGCAGTATTTT
len: 10; v_gene: TRBV20-1; j_gene: TRBJ2-7; d_gene: .; abundance: .; CDR3aa: CSASQPGQYF; CDR3nt: TGCAGTGCTAGCCAACCCGGGCAGTACTTC
len: 16; v_gene: TRBV5-5; j_gene: TRBJ1-1; d_gene: .; abundance: few; CDR3aa: CASSSTRDIGPTEAFF; CDR3nt: TGTGCCAGCAGCTCCACTCGGGACATCGGCCCCACTGAAGCTTTCTTT
len: 16; v_gene: TRBV4-3; j_gene: TRBJ2-1; d_gene: .; abundance: .; CDR3aa: CASSQARVLGLAEQFF; CDR3nt: TGCGCCAGCAGCCAAGCGAGGGTTTTAGGGCTCGCGGAGCAGTTCTTC
len: 15; v_gene: TRBV20-1; j_gene: TRBJ1-6; d_gene: TRBD1; abundance: .; CDR3aa: CSARGPGQGSSPLHF; CDR3nt: TGCAGTGCTAGAGGTCCGGGACAGGGGAGTTCACCCCTCCACTTT
len: 15; v_gene: TRBV5-1; j_gene: TRBJ2-2; d_gene: TRBD1; abundance: .; CDR3aa: CASSGQGAGAGELFF; CDR3nt: TGCGCCAGCAGCGGACAGGGCGCCGGGGCGGGGGAGCTGTTTTTT
len: 15; v_gene: TRBV3-1; j_gene: TRBJ1-3; d_gene: .; abundance: .; CDR3aa: CASSQDYRLGNTIYF; CDR3nt: TGTGCCAGCAGCCAGGACTATCGTCTTGGAAACACCATATATTTT
len: 14; v_gene: TRBV7-9; j_gene: TRBJ2-7; d_gene: .; abundance: few; CDR3aa: CASSLPGTTYEQYF; CDR3nt: TGTGCCAGCAGCCTCCCGGGGACAACCTACGAGCAGTACTTC
len: 15; v_gene: TRBV9; j_gene: TRBJ2-7; d_gene: TRBD1; abundance: once; CDR3aa: CASSVGDRVAYEQYF; CDR3nt: TGTGCCAGCAGCGTAGGCGACAGGGTAGCCTACGAGCAGTACTTC
len: 12; v_gene: TRBV30; j_gene: TRBJ1-2; d_gene: .; abundance: .; CDR3aa: CAWRTGFDGYTF; CDR3nt: TGTGCCTGGAGAACAGGGTTTGATGGCTACACCTTC
len: 12; v_gene: TRBV28; j_gene: TRBJ1-4; d_gene: .; abundance: .; CDR3aa: CASTQTGEKLFF; CDR3nt: TGTGCCAGCACCCAAACAGGGGAAAAACTGTTTTTT
len: 17; v_gene: TRBV5-1; j_gene: TRBJ2-1; d_gene: .; abundance: few; CDR3aa: CASSLGGADNSYNEQFF; CDR3nt: TGCGCCAGCAGCTTGGGGGGGGCGGACAACTCCTACAATGAGCAGTTCTTC
len: 12; v_gene: TRBV6-1; j_gene: TRBJ1-2; d_gene: .; abundance: .; CDR3aa: CASSLTLYGYTF; CDR3nt: TGTGCCAGCAGTCTGACACTTTATGGCTACACCTTC
len: 17; v_gene: TRBV5-6; j_gene: TRBJ1-3; d_gene: .; abundance: .; CDR3aa: CASTASRRIVSGNTIYF; CDR3nt: TGTGCCAGCACCGCCAGCAGGAGGATCGTCTCTGGAAACACCATATATTTT
len: 13; v_gene: TRBV5-1; j_gene: TRBJ1-2; d_gene: .; abundance: .; CDR3aa: CASSPEGYYGYTF; CDR3nt: TGCGCCAGCAGCCCCGAGGGGTACTATGGCTACACCTTC
len: 13; v_gene: TRBV20-1; j_gene: TRBJ1-5; d_gene: .; abundance: .; CDR3aa: CSAYISGDQPQHF; CDR3nt: TGCAGTGCTTATATTTCAGGGGATCAGCCCCAGCATTTT
len: 15; v_gene: TRBV20-1; j_gene: TRBJ1-5; d_gene: .; abundance: .; CDR3aa: CCVAQAQGRVQPQHF; CDR3nt: TGCTGCGTGGCCCAGGCGCAGGGCCGTGTTCAGCCCCAGCATTTT
len: 15; v_gene: TRBV15; j_gene: TRBJ2-7; d_gene: TRBD1; abundance: .; CDR3aa: CATSGPGTGAYEQYF; CDR3nt: TGTGCCACCAGCGGACCCGGGACAGGGGCCTACGAGCAGTACTTC
len: 16; v_gene: TRBV4-3; j_gene: TRBJ2-3; d_gene: TRBD2; abundance: .; CDR3aa: CASSQDSGLTTDTQYF; CDR3nt: TGCGCCAGCAGCCAAGACTCGGGACTAACCACAGATACGCAGTATTTT
len: 15; v_gene: TRBV20-1; j_gene: TRBJ2-7; d_gene: TRBD2; abundance: few; CDR3aa: CSARVTSGLSYEQYF; CDR3nt: TGCAGTGCTAGAGTCACTAGCGGGCTCTCCTACGAGCAGTACTTC
len: 15; v_gene: TRBV2; j_gene: TRBJ1-1; d_gene: .; abundance: .; CDR3aa: CASSEAYLGNTEAFF; CDR3nt: TGTGCCAGCAGTGAAGCGTATCTCGGGAACACTGAAGCTTTCTTT
len: 15; v_gene: TRBV10-3; j_gene: TRBJ2-7; d_gene: TRBD1; abundance: .; CDR3aa: CAISESGQGIYEQYF; CDR3nt: TGTGCCATCAGTGAGTCGGGACAGGGCATCTACGAGCAGTACTTC
len: 16; v_gene: TRBV10-3; j_gene: TRBJ2-1; d_gene: TRBD2; abundance: few; CDR3aa: CAISDLAGGSYNEQFF; CDR3nt: TGTGCCATCAGTGACCTAGCGGGCGGGTCCTACAATGAGCAGTTCTTC
len: 11; v_gene: TRBV6-2/TRBV6-3; j_gene: TRBJ1-2; d_gene: .; abundance: few; CDR3aa: CASSRAHGYTF; CDR3nt: TGTGCCAGCAGCAGGGCCCATGGCTACACCTTC
len: 18; v_gene: TRBV20-1; j_gene: TRBJ2-3; d_gene: TRBD2; abundance: .; CDR3aa: CSARDRATSGRAGDTQYF; CDR3nt: TGCAGTGCTAGAGATCGGGCGACTAGCGGGAGGGCCGGAGATACGCAGTATTTT
len: 15; v_gene: TRBV29-1; j_gene: TRBJ2-1; d_gene: .; abundance: .; CDR3aa: CSILQVDRLNNEQFF; CDR3nt: TGCAGCATTTTGCAGGTCGACAGACTCAACAATGAGCAGTTCTTC
len: 15; v_gene: TRBV4-2; j_gene: TRBJ2-1; d_gene: .; abundance: few; CDR3aa: CASSLQRVSYNEQFF; CDR3nt: TGTGCCAGCAGCCTTCAGCGGGTCTCCTACAATGAGCAGTTCTTC
len: 16; v_gene: TRBV6-1; j_gene: TRBJ1-1; d_gene: .; abundance: once; CDR3aa: CASFRLGGGANTEAFF; CDR3nt: TGTGCCAGCTTTCGGCTAGGGGGGGGCGCGAACACTGAAGCTTTCTTT
len: 15; v_gene: TRBV19; j_gene: TRBJ1-2; d_gene: .; abundance: .; CDR3aa: CASSPRPDINYGYTF; CDR3nt: TGTGCCAGTAGCCCCCGACCGGACATTAACTATGGCTACACCTTC
len: 14; v_gene: TRBV12-3/TRBV12-4; j_gene: TRBJ2-7; d_gene: .; abundance: .; CDR3aa: CASSWTGIRGEQYF; CDR3nt: TGTGCCAGCAGTTGGACTGGAATAAGGGGCGAGCAGTACTTC
len: 16; v_gene: TRBV6-5; j_gene: TRBJ2-7; d_gene: .; abundance: few; CDR3aa: CASSWGSPQSSYEQYF; CDR3nt: TGTGCCAGCAGTTGGGGCAGCCCCCAATCCTCCTACGAGCAGTACTTC
len: 15; v_gene: TRBV24-1; j_gene: TRBJ2-7; d_gene: .; abundance: .; CDR3aa: CATSDLYSGSYEQYF; CDR3nt: TGTGCCACCAGTGATTTATATAGCGGTTCCTACGAGCAGTACTTC
len: 12; v_gene: TRBV5-1; j_gene: TRBJ2-5; d_gene: .; abundance: .; CDR3aa: CASSLFSETQYF; CDR3nt: TGCGCCAGCAGCTTGTTTTCCGAGACCCAGTACTTC
len: 14; v_gene: TRBV6-1; j_gene: TRBJ1-5; d_gene: .; abundance: .; CDR3aa: CASRAGTSFQPQHF; CDR3nt: TGTGCCAGCAGGGCCGGGACATCTTTTCAGCCCCAGCATTTT